This TCR beta chain was found in a study of T-cell reconstitution after alpha-beta-depleted transplantation in children. Only a few counts were recorded for this clonotype. Its antigen remains unidentified. Preparation of the TCRbeta library used unique molecular identifiers. TCRdb processed the PCR reads anew with MiXCR; each CDR3 protein has one entry. The sample consists of around 300,000 distinct CDR3 sequences, roughly 21% of them appearing once. Study outcomes and limitations: It was surviving recipient T cells and thymic progenitors that gave some patients high TCRbeta diversity at day 60. After one year, T-cell counts and TCRbeta diversity mostly came from new T cells.

Germline CDR1 is SGHVS and CDR2 is FQNEAQ. This CDR3 has 16 amino acids. V lost 5 bases and J lost 2; bases outside the gene matches: 10. The origin of this receptor is a male patient aged 5 to 17 who had a stem cell transplant for acute lymphoblastic leukemia, so the T cells may come from the graft donor. The gene calls are TRBV7-8 and TRBJ2-7; 9 nucleotides line up with TRBD1. The sequences come from PBMCs, mostly from graft donor cells, collected 180 days after TCRalphabeta/CD19-depleted stem cell transplant. The CDR3: CASSRPRDRATYEQYF. The DNA of the CDR3 is TGTGCCAGCAGCAGACCTCGGGACAGGGCTACCTACGAGCAGTACTTC.